The 9 T cell receptor beta chains below all came from one sample that was sequenced in a study of siplizumab effects on memory and regulatory T cells. TCRdb's copy holds only in-frame clones and misses some; the assay was immunoSEQ multiplex PCR. The sample includes some 80,000 clones, 95% seen only once; the top ten take roughly 20%. Source material: CD8+ T cells sorted from blood. Receptors originate from a human donor in good health.

The rearrangement uses TRBV29-1 and TRBJ2-2; weak D call: TRBD1 (6 bases). The CDR3 contains 16 residues. The germline CDR1 and CDR2 sequences are SQVTM and ANQGSEA. With 1 base removed from V and 1 base from J, the gap between germline ends came to 13 bases. The CDR3 nucleotides are TGCAGCGTTGAAGTAGTCGTACAGGGGAACACCGGGGAGCTGTTTTTT. Its protein is CSVEVVVQGNTGELFF.

The rearrangement joins TRBV19 to TRBJ2-7; 8 bases agree with TRBD2. The CDR3 has 14 residues. Trimming took 2 bases from V and 3 from J; bases not matched to a gene: 3. Germline V gene data show CDR1 as LNHDA and CDR2 as SQIVND (reference sequence). The CDR3 DNA sequence: TGTGCCAGTAGTATAACTAGCGGTTACTACGAGCAGTACTTC. Encoded protein: CASSITSGYYEQYF.

The chain is built from TRBV19 and TRBJ1-3, with TRBD1 matching over 8 bases. Germline trimming cut 3 bases from V and 0 bases from J; bases unmatched to any gene: 1. Germline lookup yields CDR1 LNHDA and CDR2 SQIVND (reference sequence). This CDR3 has 15 residues. CDR3 amino acids: CASSIGQGSGNTIYF. The CDR3 DNA sequence: TGTGCCAGTAGTATCGGACAGGGCTCTGGAAACACCATATATTTT.

This rearrangement joins TRBV10-3 to TRBJ1-6; tentatively, D is TRBD1 (5 bases). Germline values: CDR1 ENHRY, CDR2 SYGVKD. The germline V and J ends were trimmed by 3 bases and 13 bases, with 10 bases remaining between them. The CDR3 extends over 12 amino acids. The CDR3 DNA is TGTGCCATCAGTGACCCAGGGATCCCCCTCCACTTT. Its protein is CAISDPGIPLHF.

This sequence joins TRBV5-1 and TRBJ2-7, with 8 bases fitting TRBD1. J was trimmed by 1 base and V by 4 bases; bases with no gene match: 10. This CDR3 is built from 16 residues. Germline V gives CDR1 SGHRS, CDR2 YFSETQ. The CDR3 DNA sequence: TGCGCCAGCAGCACCGGGTGGGGGGACAGGTCCTACGAGCAGTACTTC. Amino acids: CASSTGWGDRSYEQYF.

The V and J genes are TRBV19 and TRBJ1-3, with 7 nucleotides matching TRBD1. Trimming removed 4 bases from V and 4 bases from J; junction bases left unmatched: 16. Germline values: CDR1 LNHDA, CDR2 SQIVND (reference sequence). The CDR3 covers 18 residues. The CDR3 protein is CASSNVGQRGQQGNTIYF. In DNA form, the CDR3 reads TGTGCCAGTAGTAACGTGGGGCAACGGGGACAGCAAGGAAACACCATATATTTT. The full variable domain, rest sourced from reference TRBV19 and TRBJ1-3, is DGGITQSPKYLFRKEGQNVTLSCEQNLNHDAMYWYRQDPGQGLRLIYYSQIVNDFQKGDIAEGYSVSREKKESFPLTVTSAQKNPTAFYLCASSNVGQRGQQGNTIYFGEGSWLTVV.

The V gene is TRBV27, the J gene TRBJ2-5; D is perhaps TRBD1 (5 bases). CDR3 length: 15 amino acids. The V and J ends lost 6 bases and 1 base respectively, with 15 bases between them. The germline CDR1 and CDR2 sequences are MNHEY and SMNVEV (reference sequence). As DNA, the CDR3 is TGTGCCAGCAGACCTAGACGGACATTCCAAGAGACCCAGTACTTC. Its translation: CASRPRRTFQETQYF.

V is TRBV4-1 and J is TRBJ2-4; D is unclear. This CDR3 contains 14 residues. V lost 3 bases to trimming and J lost 5 bases, with 11 bases between them. The germline gives CDR1 MGHRA, CDR2 YSYEKL. CDR3 protein: CASSQEGRENIQYF. The CDR3 region has the DNA TGCGCCAGCAGCCAGGAAGGACGGGAAAACATTCAGTACTTC.

The chain uses TRBV28 and TRBJ2-7; 7 nucleotides match TRBD2. With 10 bases clipped from V and 3 bases from J, the junction kept 12 bases outside the gene matches. CDR1 and CDR2 (germline): MDHEN, SYDVKM. This CDR3 is built from 14 residues. The CDR3 sequence: CATGREKILYEQYF. Written as DNA, the CDR3 is TGTGCCACCGGGCGGGAGAAAATCCTCTACGAGCAGTACTTC.